The 16 T cell receptor beta chains presented below share a single source sample, sequenced in a study of PD-L1 blockade in urothelial cancer. Only in-frame clones appear in the TCRdb table, and some are missing; sequencing was by immunoSEQ multiplex PCR. The profile covers about 74,000 clones, with 80% to 85% appearing a single time and 4.7% taken by the ten largest. The specimen comprised PBMCs, sampled around atezolizumab (anti-PD-L1) treatment. The origin of the receptors is a man in his 70s with urothelial cancer.

The V gene is TRBV10-3, the J gene TRBJ2-3, with 8 positions matching TRBD2. There are 14 residues in the CDR3. J was trimmed by 4 bases and V by 6 bases; bases with no gene match: 6. Germline-derived CDR1 and CDR2 are ENHRY and SYGVKD. Here the CDR3 DNA reads TGTGCCATCAGGGTAAGCGGGAGCGCAGATACGCAGTATTTT. Translating gives CAIRVSGSADTQYF.

This chain joins TRBV5-4 and TRBJ2-5, with 9 bases fitting TRBD2. This CDR3 is built from 15 residues. With V trimmed by 3 bases and J by 4 bases, 7 bases remained unmatched. CDR1 SGHNT and CDR2 YYREEE come from the germline V gene (reference sequence). The CDR3 reads CASSSGTSLSETQYF. CDR3 coding DNA: TGTGCCAGCAGCTCCGGGACTAGCTTATCAGAGACCCAGTACTTC.

This clone was recorded many times. CDR3 loop: CASSSSGRAGEQYF. CDR3 DNA: TGTGCCAGCAGTTCTAGCGGGAGGGCCGGGGAGCAGTACTTC. This chain uses TRBV27 with TRBJ2-7, with TRBD2 matching over 12 bases. Trimming at V came to 4 bases and at J to 7 bases, leaving 5 bases not matched to a gene. The CDR3 consists of 14 residues. Germline lookup yields CDR1 MNHEY and CDR2 SMNVEV (reference sequence).

The chain uses TRBV30 and TRBJ2-3; D gene ambiguous. Germline-derived CDR1 and CDR2 are GTSNPN and SVGIG (reference sequence). The V and J ends lost 1 base and 1 base respectively, with 9 bases between them. The CDR3 contains 14 residues. The DNA for the CDR3 is TGTGCCTGGAGTGCGATAGCCCGCACAGATACGCAGTATTTT. It codes for CAWSAIARTDTQYF.

The DNA for the CDR3 is TGTGCCAGCAGCTTATTGGGACTAACGGAAGATACGCAGTATTTT. This gives the protein CASSLLGLTEDTQYF. The chain recombines TRBV7-3 with TRBJ2-3; 7 bases are a match to TRBD2. The CDR3 consists of 15 residues. Germline V CDR1 and CDR2: SGHTA, FQGTGA. V lost 2 bases and J lost 5; bases outside the gene matches: 7.

The J gene is TRBJ1-1, the V gene TRBV6-5; D perhaps matches TRBD1 (6 bases). V was trimmed by 5 bases and J by 12 bases, leaving 13 bases between them. CDR1 and CDR2 (germline): MNHEY, SVGAGI. The CDR3 is 11 residues long. The CDR3 is CASSEQGRPFF. The CDR3 nucleotides read TGTGCCAGCAGTGAACAGGGTAGGCCTTTCTTT.

The V call is TRBV25-1, the J call TRBJ2-3; D is unclear. Germline V gene lookup returns CDR1 MGHDK and CDR2 SYGVNS. V lost 5 bases, J lost 2 bases, and 2 bases lay in between. The CDR3 consists of 11 residues. The CDR3 sequence: CASSYTDTQYF. CDR3 bases: TGTGCCAGCAGTTACACAGATACGCAGTATTTT. Full variable domain (remainder filled in from reference TRBV25-1 and TRBJ2-3): EADIYQTPRYLVIGTGKKITLECSQTMGHDKMYWYQQDPGMELHLIHYSYGVNSTEKGDLSSESTVSRIRTEHFPLTLESARPSHTSQYLCASSYTDTQYFGPGTRLTVL.

This chain joins TRBV27 and TRBJ2-3; 7 nucleotides line up with TRBD2. Germline CDR1 is MNHEY and CDR2 is SMNVEV (reference sequence). J lost 3 bases, V lost 1 base, and 4 bases had no gene match. There are 15 residues in the CDR3. The CDR3 here is CASSLLRGWTDTQYF. The CDR3 DNA follows: TGTGCCAGCAGTTTATTGCGGGGGTGGACAGATACGCAGTATTTT.

This chain connects TRBV5-1 to TRBJ1-1; 11 nucleotides match TRBD1. The CDR3 runs 15 residues. Trimming cost V 4 bases and J 1 base; bases outside gene matches: 3. CDR1 is SGHRS, CDR2 YFSETQ, per germline. CDR3 nucleotides: TGCGCCAGCAGCCGGGACAGGGGGGCGAACACTGAAGCTTTCTTT. The encoded protein is CASSRDRGANTEAFF. The full variable domain, its missing parts supplied by reference TRBV5-1 and TRBJ1-1, is KAGVTQTPRYLIKTRGQQVTLSCSPISGHRSVSWYQQTPGQGLQFLFEYFSETQRNKGNFPGRFSGRQFSNSRSEMNVSTLELGDSALYLCASSRDRGANTEAFFGQGTRLTVV.

In its sample, this clone was seen a few times. V gene TRBV5-4 combines with J gene TRBJ2-7, with 11 nucleotides matching TRBD1. Germline V lookup: CDR1 SGHNT, CDR2 YYREEE (reference sequence). CDR3 length equals 15 residues. Losses at the gene ends were 3 bases for V and 4 bases for J; bases not matched to a gene: 6. CDR3 nucleotide sequence: TGTGCCAGCAGCTGGACAGGGGGCGCCGTGTACGAGCAGTACTTC. It is translated as CASSWTGGAVYEQYF.

This clone came up once. The gene calls are TRBV4-1 and TRBJ2-7; 8 bases agree with TRBD1. The CDR3 is 16 amino acids. Looked up from germline, CDR1 is MGHRA and CDR2 is YSYEKL. V lost 4 bases to trimming and J lost 0 bases; unmatched junction nucleotides: 8. The CDR3 region has the DNA TGCGCCAGCAGCCCCTCCCGGACAGGGAGCTCCTACGAGCAGTACTTC. As protein: CASSPSRTGSSYEQYF.

This clone was seen more than once but under ten times. Mismatch with germline at one junction end may stem from a read error. The chain recombines TRBV6-1 with TRBJ2-7, with a tentative D call TRBD2 (6 bases). There are 15 residues in the CDR3. Germline loops: CDR1 MNHNS, CDR2 SASEGT. Here the CDR3 DNA reads TGTGCCAGCAGCCAAAACTACTCAGGGAGGCGCAGGATCTTTTTT. Amino acids: CASSQNYSGRRRIFF.

The chain recombines TRBV6-6 with TRBJ1-3; tentatively, D is TRBD1 (6 bases). V shed 6 bases and J shed 5 bases, with 17 bases lying between them. Germline CDR1 is MNHNY and CDR2 is SVGAGI (reference sequence). CDR3 size: 15 residues. CDR3 sequence: CASSSQTGIRNTIYF. DNA of the CDR3: TGTGCCAGCAGCTCACAGACAGGCATAAGAAACACCATATATTTT.

The rearrangement joins TRBV27 to TRBJ2-2; no firm D call. The CDR3 runs to 12 residues. CDR1 is MNHEY, CDR2 SMNVEV, per germline (reference sequence). Trimming stripped 7 bases from V and 6 bases from J, with 9 bases between. The CDR3 reads CASTSRSGELFF. As DNA, the CDR3 is TGTGCCAGCACCTCCCGGTCCGGGGAGCTGTTTTTT.

The chain joins TRBV9 to TRBJ2-5; TRBD2 matches 9 bases. The V gene's germline CDR1 is SGDLS and CDR2 YYNGEE. The CDR3 sequence is 15 residues long. Trimming cost V 2 bases and J 4 bases; bases outside gene matches: 6. This chain's CDR3 is CASSVSSGKRETQYF. DNA of the CDR3: TGTGCCAGCAGCGTTTCTAGCGGGAAGAGAGAGACCCAGTACTTC.

The chain carries TRBV2 and TRBJ2-1; a possible D gene is TRBD2 (6 bases). The CDR3 runs to 13 residues. Trimming removed 8 bases at V and 6 bases at J, with 14 bases between. The germline V gene has CDR1 SNHLY and CDR2 FYNNEI. The CDR3: CASGTPVVNEQFF. Here the CDR3 DNA reads TGTGCCAGCGGGACTCCGGTGGTCAATGAGCAGTTCTTC.